Included here is one T cell receptor beta chain sequence, with context. The target antigen is unknown. CD8 cells classed as naive were CD45RO-negative and positively selected for CCR7, excluding terminally differentiated effector memory CD45RA+ cells. Sequencing used immunoSEQ multiplex PCR; TCRdb keeps in-frame clones, though not all of them. The top ten hold 0.95% to 1.5% of the sample, which has about 2 million clones, about 95% seen once. CDR1 and CDR2 from the germline V gene are SGHDT and YYEEEE. The CDR3 spans 15 residues. V lost 2 bases and J lost 2; bases outside the gene matches: 2. This specimen comes from a study of shared clonotypes between healthy human individuals. Study results and caveats: Naive subsets generally had larger estimated richness than memory subsets.

Material: naive CD8+ T cells sorted from blood. J is TRBJ2-1 and V is TRBV5-6; 9 bases line up with TRBD1. The clonotype was recovered from a man younger than 35 in good health. This CDR3 is CASSFGTGTYNEQFF. The CDR3 region has the DNA TGTGCCAGCAGCTTCGGGACAGGGACCTACAATGAGCAGTTCTTC.